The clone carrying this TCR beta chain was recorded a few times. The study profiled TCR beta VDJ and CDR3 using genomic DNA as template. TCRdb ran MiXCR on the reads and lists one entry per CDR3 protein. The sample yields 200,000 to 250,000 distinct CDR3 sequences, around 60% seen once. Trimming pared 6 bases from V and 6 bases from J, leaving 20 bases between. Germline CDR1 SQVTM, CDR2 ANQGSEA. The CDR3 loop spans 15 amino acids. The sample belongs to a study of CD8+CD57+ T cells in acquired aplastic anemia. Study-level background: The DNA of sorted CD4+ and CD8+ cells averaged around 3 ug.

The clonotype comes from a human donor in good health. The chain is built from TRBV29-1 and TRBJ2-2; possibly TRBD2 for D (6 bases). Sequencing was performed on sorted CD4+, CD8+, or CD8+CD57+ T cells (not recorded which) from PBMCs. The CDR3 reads CSVLKSVGGSGELFF. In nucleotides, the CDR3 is TGCAGCGTCCTCAAATCGGTTGGGGGGTCCGGGGAGCTGTTTTTT.